The following is a T cell receptor beta chain sequence with its context. The sample is drawn from a study of blood T cell repertoires in COVID-19. Study background: Sites across the United States, Italy and Spain contributed samples from acute and convalescent COVID-19.

Assay: immunoSEQ multiplex PCR; the TCRdb copy retains only in-frame clones and omits some. The data show fewer than 150,000 clones, with approximately 80% seen just once and over 15% held by the top ten. V lost 4 bases and J 3 bases, leaving 17 bases between the germline ends. There are 16 residues in the CDR3. From germline, CDR1 is MNHNS and CDR2 SASEGT. The clonotype comes from a man of 80 years or more with acute or convalescent COVID-19. Sequences were obtained from peripheral blood. The chain is built from TRBV6-1 and TRBJ2-3, with a possible D match to TRBD1 (5 bases). CDR3 loop: CASSVSRVGRTDTQYF. The CDR3 DNA is TGTGCCAGCAGTGTTAGCAGGGTTGGAAGGACAGATACGCAGTATTTT.